Each of the 6 T cell receptor beta chains below was sequenced from the same sample in a study of T cell responses to AZD1222 COVID-19 vaccine. Method: immunoSEQ multiplex PCR; TCRdb's copy keeps in-frame clones and lacks some. The sample includes fewer than 85,000 clones, around 89% of them seen just once. The specimen comprised peripheral blood, sampled on day 0 of AZD1222 vaccination. These receptors came from an adult in good health.

The chain has TRBV11-2 and TRBJ2-1; D uncertain. Trimming cost V 5 bases and J 3 bases, with 5 bases left between them. This CDR3 comprises 12 residues. In germline, CDR1 is SGHAT, CDR2 FQNNGV. The CDR3 nucleotides are TGTGCCAGCAGCGCTGACTACAATGAGCAGTTCTTC. It translates to CASSADYNEQFF.

The V gene is TRBV29-1, the J gene TRBJ2-2; D not certain. The CDR3 consists of 15 residues. The germline CDR1 and CDR2 sequences are SQVTM and ANQGSEA. The V gene lost 0 bases and the J gene lost 2 bases, with 10 bases spanning the gap. The CDR3 here is CSVEDVGINTGELFF. The CDR3 nucleotides are TGCAGCGTTGAAGATGTGGGGATAAACACCGGGGAGCTGTTTTTT.

V gene TRBV30 combines with J gene TRBJ1-1; D ambiguous. The germline V gene has CDR1 GTSNPN and CDR2 SVGIG (reference sequence). The CDR3 has 13 residues. Trimming cost V 0 bases and J 1 base, with 6 bases left between them. The CDR3 DNA reads TGTGCCTGGAGTGTACAGCAGAACACTGAAGCTTTCTTT. Translation gives CAWSVQQNTEAFF.

This chain uses TRBV5-4 with TRBJ2-2, with D uncertain. V lost 4 bases and J lost 4, with 11 bases in between. The CDR3 is 14 amino acids. Germline V lookup: CDR1 SGHNT, CDR2 YYREEE (reference sequence). The CDR3 coding sequence is TGTGCCAGCAGCCCCGATCTGGGCACCGGGGAGCTGTTTTTT. Its protein product is CASSPDLGTGELFF. Full variable domain (remainder filled in from reference TRBV5-4 and TRBJ2-2): ETGVTQSPTHLIKTRGQQVTLRCSSQSGHNTVSWYQQALGQGPQFIFQYYREEENGRGNFPPRFSGLQFPNYSSELNVNALELDDSALYLCASSPDLGTGELFFGEGSRLTVL.

The V gene is TRBV3-1 (or the pseudogene TRBV3-2), the J gene TRBJ2-7; 11 nucleotides align to TRBD2. V lost 4 bases and J lost 5; bases outside the gene matches: 4. The germline gives CDR1 LGHDT, CDR2 YNNKEL (reference sequence). This CDR3 has 14 residues. The CDR3 is CASSRTSGSNEQYF. The CDR3 region has the DNA TGTGCCAGCAGCCGTACTAGCGGGAGCAACGAGCAGTACTTC.

The genes are TRBV2 and TRBJ2-7, with D perhaps matching TRBD1 (5 bases). The CDR3 has 12 residues. V was pared by 7 bases and J by 4 bases, with 11 bases between. The germline V gene has CDR1 SNHLY and CDR2 FYNNEI. CDR3 nucleotides: TGTGCCAGCATAGGGGTCGGTTACGAGCAGTACTTC. It codes for CASIGVGYEQYF.